This TCR beta chain was captured in a study of blood T cell repertoires in COVID-19. Study at large: PBMCs, B-cell-depleted T cells, or T cells were the source of the cDNA or gDNA that made up the material.

Germline V gene sequence: CDR1 SGHNT, CDR2 YYREEE (reference sequence). V shed 4 bases and J 8 bases; nucleotides not matched to a gene: 4. The CDR3 sequence is 12 residues long. Seattle researchers signed up patients amid active infection and tracked them longitudinally. The data were produced by immunoSEQ multiplex PCR, yet TCRdb's version contains in-frame clones alone and is incomplete. The repertoire holds tens of thousands of clones, 78% seen once, with about 5.7% in the top ten. The rearrangement links TRBV5-4 to TRBJ1-2, with 8 nucleotides matching TRBD1. The sequencing sample was made of peripheral blood. This sequence was found in a man aged 70 or older with COVID-19, enrolled during active disease. This CDR3 is CASSRTGSGYTF. The DNA of the CDR3 is TGTGCCAGCAGCAGGACAGGGAGCGGCTACACCTTC.